Shown below are 5 T cell receptor beta chains from a single sample sequenced in a study of CD8 T cells in Susac syndrome. RNA in amounts of roughly 0.5 to 1 ug was reverse transcribed with random hexamers. In TCRdb, the immunoSEQ multiplex PCR reads were re-called with MiXCR into one record per CDR3 protein. The sample has some 200,000 distinct CDR3 sequences; about 95% are singletons. Sequencing was carried out using CD8+ T cells from PBMCs. Every receptor here comes from a human donor with Susac syndrome.

The V and J genes are TRBV9 and TRBJ2-3; 7 positions agree with TRBD2. The CDR3 consists of 17 residues. Germline CDR1 SGDLS, CDR2 YYNGEE. With 2 bases clipped from V and 3 bases from J, the junction kept 12 bases outside the gene matches. DNA for the CDR3: TGTGCCAGCAGCGTCGGGCAGCGGGGAGTTGGGACAGATACGCAGTATTTT. It translates to CASSVGQRGVGTDTQYF.

In this sample, this clonotype turned up once. The chain's CDR3 is CASSFLDRVYEQYF. In DNA form, the CDR3 reads TGTGCCAGCAGTTTCCTGGACAGGGTCTACGAGCAGTACTTC. The chain couples TRBV27 to TRBJ2-7; TRBD1 agrees at 8 bases. Germline-derived CDR1 and CDR2 are MNHEY and SMNVEV (reference sequence). V dropped 3 bases and J dropped 3; count of bases not matched to a gene: 4. This CDR3 has 14 residues.

This chain links TRBV6-5 with TRBJ2-1, with D possibly TRBD1 on 6 matching bases. This CDR3 is built from 13 residues. V lost 4 bases to trimming and J lost 10 bases, with 14 bases between them. From germline, CDR1 is MNHEY and CDR2 SVGAGI. CDR3 DNA sequence: TGTGCCAGCAGTTCCCCAACAGGGAGCGAGCAGTTCTTC. Translated: CASSSPTGSEQFF.

The CDR3 spells CASARGAEKLFF. CDR3 DNA sequence: TGTGCCAGCGCCAGGGGGGCCGAAAAACTGTTTTTT. This rearrangement joins TRBV12-3 or TRBV12-4 to TRBJ1-4, with 7 bases identical to TRBD1. The CDR3 covers 12 residues. V was clipped by 8 bases and J by 8 bases; unmatched bases: 5.

This clonotype was counted a single time. The gene calls are TRBV20-1 and TRBJ2-7, with D uncertain. The CDR3 has 13 residues. V shed 4 bases and J shed 2 bases, with 12 bases lying between them. CDR1 and CDR2 (germline): DFQATT, SNEGSKA (reference sequence). CDR3 nucleotides: TGCAGTGCTATCCCCAGCCATACCTACGAGCAGTACTTC. Protein product: CSAIPSHTYEQYF.